The present T cell receptor (beta chain) was sequenced within a study of cytomegalovirus exposure and HLA in healthy donors. General study results and limits: There were reportedly fewer N-insertions in an Asian-associated ancestry cluster than the approximately 630-donor mean, in a later analysis. A link between a missense DCLRE1C variant and TCR beta V- and J-gene trimming emerged from a later analysis. A previous analysis found most TCR beta V segments productive roughly 87% or roughly 30% of the time.

This CDR3 is built from 11 residues. V gave up 5 bases and J gave up 10 bases, with 9 bases separating them. Germline V lookup: CDR1 SGHTA, CDR2 FQGNSA. Notes on this clone: What it binds is unknown.

Primers for the PCR totalled 60 Vbeta and 13 Jbeta. This table comes from immunoSEQ multiplex PCR, and its TCRdb copy is limited to in-frame clones, with some not included. The profile covers around 120,000 clones, with around 78% appearing a single time and around 1.9% taken by the ten largest. The origin of this receptor is a woman between 50 and 59 years old in good health and CMV-seronegative. The sequencing sample was made of PBMCs. V gene TRBV7-2 combines with J gene TRBJ1-5; D gene ambiguous. In DNA, the CDR3 is TGTGCCAGCAGCCTTGAGGGACCCCAGCATTTT. Translating gives CASSLEGPQHF. Combining the CDR3 with reference TRBV7-2 and TRBJ1-5 gives the whole variable domain GAGVSQSPSNKVTEKGKDVELRCDPISGHTALYWYRQSLGQGLEFLIYFQGNSAPDKSGLPSDRFSAERTGGSVSTLTIQRTQQEDSAVYLCASSLEGPQHFGDGTRLSIL.